This T cell receptor beta chain was captured in a study of blood T cell repertoires in COVID-19. Across the study: Specimens from acute and convalescent COVID-19 originated in the United States, Italy and Spain. T cells, B-cell-depleted T cells, or PBMCs provided the cDNA or gDNA that served as material.

This CDR3 is 15 amino acids long. V shed 4 bases and J 7 bases; nucleotides not matched to a gene: 5. Germline lookup yields CDR1 ENHRY and CDR2 SYGVKD. The authors' processing: Amplifying reference gene primers gave estimates of nucleated cell counts. Clones were read by immunoSEQ multiplex PCR, and TCRdb kept only the in-frame ones, dropping some. D and trimming were read from the DNA, whereas the V and J calls and clone size are those reported in that table. Of nearly 25,000 clones in the sample, 80% to 90% are singletons; the top ten hold approximately 9.7%. The receptor's source is a man between 65 and 85 years old with acute or convalescent COVID-19. This chain joins TRBV10-3 and TRBJ1-6; 9 positions agree with TRBD1. Sequencing was done on a sample of peripheral blood. CDR3 coding DNA: TGTGCCATCAGTGTAGGACAGGGGACGAATTCACCCCTCCACTTT. It yields the protein CAISVGQGTNSPLHF.